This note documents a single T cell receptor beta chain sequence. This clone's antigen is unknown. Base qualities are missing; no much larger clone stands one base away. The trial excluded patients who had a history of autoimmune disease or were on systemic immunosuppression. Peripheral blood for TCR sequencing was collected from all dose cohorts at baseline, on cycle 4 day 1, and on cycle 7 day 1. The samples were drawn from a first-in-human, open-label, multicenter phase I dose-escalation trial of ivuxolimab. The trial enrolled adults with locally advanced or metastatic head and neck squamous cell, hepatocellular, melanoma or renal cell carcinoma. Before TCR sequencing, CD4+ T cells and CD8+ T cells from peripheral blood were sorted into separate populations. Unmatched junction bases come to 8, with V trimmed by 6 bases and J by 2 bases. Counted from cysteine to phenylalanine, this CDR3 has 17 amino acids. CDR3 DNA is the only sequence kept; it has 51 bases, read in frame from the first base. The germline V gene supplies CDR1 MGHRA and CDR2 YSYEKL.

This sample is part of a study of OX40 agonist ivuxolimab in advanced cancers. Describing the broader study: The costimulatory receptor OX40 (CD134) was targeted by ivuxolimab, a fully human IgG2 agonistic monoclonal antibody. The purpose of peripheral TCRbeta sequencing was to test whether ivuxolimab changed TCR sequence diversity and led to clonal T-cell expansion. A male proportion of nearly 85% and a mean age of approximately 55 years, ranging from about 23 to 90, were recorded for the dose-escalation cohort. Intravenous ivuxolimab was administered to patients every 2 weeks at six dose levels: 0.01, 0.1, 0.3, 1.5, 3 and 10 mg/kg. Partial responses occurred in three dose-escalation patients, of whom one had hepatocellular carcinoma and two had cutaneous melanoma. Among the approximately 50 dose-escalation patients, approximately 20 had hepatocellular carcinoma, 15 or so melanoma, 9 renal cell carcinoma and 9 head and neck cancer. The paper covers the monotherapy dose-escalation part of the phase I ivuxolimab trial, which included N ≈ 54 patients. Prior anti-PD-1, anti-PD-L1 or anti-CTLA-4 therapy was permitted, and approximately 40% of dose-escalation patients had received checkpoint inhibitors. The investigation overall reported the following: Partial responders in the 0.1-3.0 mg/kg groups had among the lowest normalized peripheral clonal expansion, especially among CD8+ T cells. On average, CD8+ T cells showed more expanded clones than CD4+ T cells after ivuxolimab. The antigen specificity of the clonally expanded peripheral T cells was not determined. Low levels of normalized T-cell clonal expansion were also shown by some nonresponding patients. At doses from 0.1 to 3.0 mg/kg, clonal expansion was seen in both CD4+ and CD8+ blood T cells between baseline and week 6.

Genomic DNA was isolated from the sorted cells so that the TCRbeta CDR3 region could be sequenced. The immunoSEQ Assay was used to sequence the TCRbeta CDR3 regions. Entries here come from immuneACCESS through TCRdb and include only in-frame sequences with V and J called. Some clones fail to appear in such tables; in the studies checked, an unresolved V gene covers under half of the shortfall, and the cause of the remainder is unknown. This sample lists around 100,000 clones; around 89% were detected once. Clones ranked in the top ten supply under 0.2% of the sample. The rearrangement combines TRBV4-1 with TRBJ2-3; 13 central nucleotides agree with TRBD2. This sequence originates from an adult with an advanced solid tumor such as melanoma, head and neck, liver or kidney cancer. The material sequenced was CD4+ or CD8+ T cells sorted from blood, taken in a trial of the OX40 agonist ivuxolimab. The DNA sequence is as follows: TGCGCCAGCAGATCCGGGGGACTAGCGGGAAACACAGATACGCAGTATTTT. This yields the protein CASRSGGLAGNTDTQYF.